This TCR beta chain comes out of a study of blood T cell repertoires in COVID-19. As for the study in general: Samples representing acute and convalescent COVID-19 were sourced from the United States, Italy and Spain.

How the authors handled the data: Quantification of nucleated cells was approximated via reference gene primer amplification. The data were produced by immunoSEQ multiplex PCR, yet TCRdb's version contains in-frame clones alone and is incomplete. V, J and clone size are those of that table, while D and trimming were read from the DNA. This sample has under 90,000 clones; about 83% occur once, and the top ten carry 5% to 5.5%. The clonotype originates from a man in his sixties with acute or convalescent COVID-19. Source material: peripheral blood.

The CDR3 sequence: CASSTSGYEQYF. Written as DNA, the CDR3 is TGTGCCAGCAGTACCTCAGGCTACGAGCAGTACTTC. V and J are TRBV6-6 and TRBJ2-7; D not certain. Germline CDR1 is MNHNY and CDR2 is SVGAGI (reference sequence). V was trimmed by 5 bases and J by 3 bases, leaving 8 bases between them. This CDR3 is built from 12 residues.